One sample yielded the 29 T cell receptor beta chains listed below, sequenced in a study of blood T cell repertoires in COVID-19. Method: immunoSEQ multiplex PCR; TCRdb's copy keeps in-frame clones and lacks some. The sample has under 40,000 clones, approximately 91% seen once; the top ten hold roughly 25%. The sequenced material came from peripheral blood. These receptors originate from a woman aged 80 or over with active or convalescent COVID-19.

The chain uses TRBV11-2 and TRBJ1-3; possibly TRBD1 for D (6 bases). Germline-derived CDR1 and CDR2 are SGHAT and FQNNGV. CDR3 length: 15 amino acids. V lost 3 bases, J lost 2 bases, and 11 bases lay in between. CDR3: CASSLTGLTGNTIYF. CDR3 nucleotides: TGTGCCAGCAGCTTGACAGGTCTCACTGGAAACACCATATATTTT.

V and J are TRBV3-1 (or the pseudogene TRBV3-2) and TRBJ1-2, with a possible D match to TRBD1 (6 bases). This CDR3 has 15 residues. Germline V CDR1 and CDR2: LGHDT, YNNKEL (reference sequence). With 4 bases removed from V and 6 bases from J, the gap between germline ends came to 18 bases. CDR3 DNA sequence: TGTGCCAGCAGCCCAAGCGGACAGAATGGGAATGGCTACACCTTC. This gives the protein CASSPSGQNGNGYTF.

The CDR3 DNA sequence: TGCGCCAGCAGCTTGGGACTAGCGGGGGGATCTAACTACAATGAGCAGTTCTTC. It codes for CASSLGLAGGSNYNEQFF. The chain recombines TRBV5-1 with TRBJ2-1, with 13 bases fitting TRBD2. CDR1 is SGHRS and CDR2 is YFSETQ in the germline V gene. Trimming took 0 bases from V and 3 from J; bases not matched to a gene: 6. The CDR3 consists of 18 residues.

The V and J genes are TRBV9 and TRBJ2-3; TRBD1 matches at 9 bases. This CDR3 comprises 14 residues. The V gene end was trimmed by 3 bases and the J gene end by 4 bases; junction bases not matched to a gene: 3. Germline CDR1 is SGDLS and CDR2 is YYNGEE. In DNA form, the CDR3 reads TGTGCCAGCAGCGCGTGGACAGGGGCAGATACGCAGTATTTT. Translated, it gives CASSAWTGADTQYF.

The chain links TRBV5-4 to TRBJ1-4, with 7 nucleotides matching TRBD1. V gave up 4 bases and J gave up 4 bases; unmatched junction bases: 4. CDR3 length: 14 amino acids. Looked up from germline, CDR1 is SGHNT and CDR2 is YYREEE (reference sequence). CDR3 sequence reads: CASSRDSLNEKLFF. The CDR3 bases are TGTGCCAGCAGCCGGGACAGCCTTAATGAAAAACTGTTTTTT.

The CDR3 DNA is TGTGCCAGCAGCCGTCAGTCCAACACTGAAGCTTTCTTT. Its translation is CASSRQSNTEAFF. This chain joins TRBV7-8 and TRBJ1-1; D is ambiguous. CDR1 is SGHVS and CDR2 is FQNEAQ in the germline V gene. This CDR3 is 13 amino acids long. V dropped 5 bases and J dropped 2 bases, with 9 bases sitting between them.

V usage is TRBV6-2 or TRBV6-3 and J usage is TRBJ1-1; D is possibly TRBD1 (6 bases). This CDR3 has 16 amino acids. The germline gives CDR1 MNHEY, CDR2 SVGEGT. Trimming stripped 5 bases from V and 1 base from J, with 17 bases between. CDR3 protein: CASSQSSGVRNTEAFF. CDR3 bases: TGTGCCAGCAGTCAAAGCTCAGGGGTTAGGAACACTGAAGCTTTCTTT.

This clone was counted between two and nine times. The chain joins TRBV6-5 to TRBJ1-2, with D perhaps matching TRBD1 (5 bases). Germline V CDR1 and CDR2: MNHEY, SVGAGI. The CDR3 spans 15 residues. Between the trimmed V and J ends, which lost 2 bases and 0 bases, there was a span of 10 bases. The CDR3 coding sequence is TGTGCCAGCAGTTACCGCGACAGAGCTAACTATGGCTACACCTTC. Translating it yields CASSYRDRANYGYTF.

V usage is TRBV5-4 and J usage is TRBJ2-2; TRBD2 agrees at 8 bases. V gave up 1 base and J gave up 3 bases; unmatched junction bases: 8. This CDR3 spans 17 amino acids. Germline V gives CDR1 SGHNT, CDR2 YYREEE (reference sequence). In DNA, the CDR3 is TGTGCCAGCAGCTTGTTTTTCGGGGGGGCTTACACCGGGGAGCTGTTTTTT. It translates to CASSLFFGGAYTGELFF.

The V and J genes are TRBV5-6 and TRBJ2-2; 7 positions agree with TRBD1. Germline loops: CDR1 SGHDT, CDR2 YYEEEE. The V gene end was trimmed by 0 bases and the J gene end by 9 bases; junction bases not matched to a gene: 11. The length of the CDR3 is 16 residues. CDR3 bases: TGTGCCAGCAGCTTGGTTGCGACAGGGCCCCCCCGGGAGCTGTTTTTT. Translating gives CASSLVATGPPRELFF.

The chain employs TRBV24-1 and TRBJ1-1; 12 bases agree with TRBD1. Germline assignment: CDR1 KGHDR and CDR2 SFDVKD. Unmatched junction bases numbered 5, after V lost 6 bases and J lost 4 bases. There are 15 residues in the CDR3. DNA for the CDR3: TGTGCCACCAGTTTTCCGGGACAGGGGGCCACTGAAGCTTTCTTT. Protein sequence: CATSFPGQGATEAFF.

This chain uses TRBV9 with TRBJ1-3, with a weak D call TRBD1 (5 bases). CDR3 length: 15 amino acids. From germline, CDR1 is SGDLS and CDR2 YYNGEE. V lost 0 bases, J lost 0 bases, and 7 bases lay in between. CDR3 residues: CASSVGQGSGNTIYF. The CDR3 region has the DNA TGTGCCAGCAGCGTAGGGCAGGGCTCTGGAAACACCATATATTTT.

V and J are TRBV4-2 and TRBJ2-3; 11 nucleotides align to TRBD2. The CDR3 length is 16 residues. The germline V gene encodes CDR1 LGHNA and CDR2 YNFKEQ. V trimming: 0 bases; J trimming: 9 bases; junction bases outside the gene matches: 8. Here the CDR3 reads CASSQEGLAGGRTQYF. The CDR3 coding sequence is TGTGCCAGCAGCCAAGAAGGGCTAGCGGGGGGACGAACGCAGTATTTT.

The V gene is TRBV15, the J gene TRBJ1-4; D perhaps matches TRBD1 (6 bases). Germline V CDR1 and CDR2: LNHNV, YYDKDF (reference sequence). The V end was cut by 3 bases, the J end by 5 bases, with 13 bases between. The CDR3 is made up of 15 amino acids. CDR3 coding DNA: TGTGCCACCAGCAGGGAACAGGGAAGAAATGAAAAACTGTTTTTT. Protein product: CATSREQGRNEKLFF.

J is TRBJ2-5 and V is TRBV24-1; 7 positions agree with TRBD2. CDR1 is KGHDR and CDR2 is SFDVKD in the germline V gene. The ends lost 9 bases at V and 2 bases at J; junction bases unmatched: 8. The CDR3 loop spans 14 amino acids. The CDR3 DNA is TGTGCCACCGCCCCGGGGGGAGGACAAGAGACCCAGTACTTC. Translating it yields CATAPGGGQETQYF.

This chain uses TRBV19 with TRBJ1-5, with D possibly being TRBD1 (5 bases). Germline V gives CDR1 LNHDA, CDR2 SQIVND (reference sequence). This CDR3 has 15 residues. Deletions cut 4 bases from V and 6 bases from J, with 16 bases between. The CDR3 sequence is CASSKTAGGGQPQHF. CDR3 nucleotide sequence: TGTGCCAGTAGTAAGACCGCCGGGGGGGGTCAGCCCCAGCATTTT. The variable domain in full, with the rest retrieved from reference TRBV19 and TRBJ1-5, is DGGITQSPKYLFRKEGQNVTLSCEQNLNHDAMYWYRQDPGQGLRLIYYSQIVNDFQKGDIAEGYSVSREKKESFPLTVTSAQKNPTAFYLCASSKTAGGGQPQHFGDGTRLSIL.

This chain uses TRBV5-6 with TRBJ1-2; D unresolved. Trimming removed 4 bases from V and 4 bases from J, with 14 bases in between. CDR3 length: 14 residues. In germline, CDR1 is SGHDT, CDR2 YYEEEE. The CDR3 reads CASSPRRDGYGYTF. The DNA for the CDR3 is TGTGCCAGCAGCCCAAGGAGGGATGGCTATGGCTACACCTTC.

V usage is TRBV5-1 and J usage is TRBJ1-1, with D possibly TRBD1 on 5 matching bases. With 0 bases removed from V and 4 bases from J, the gap between germline ends came to 13 bases. This CDR3 has 15 amino acids. CDR1 is SGHRS, CDR2 YFSETQ, per germline. CDR3 bases: TGCGCCAGCAGCTTGGCCTTGGGGGGGATCACTGAAGCTTTCTTT. As protein: CASSLALGGITEAFF.

The chain joins TRBV18 to TRBJ1-4; the match to TRBD1 covers 10 bases. CDR3 length equals 16 residues. Trimming took 5 bases from V and 3 from J; bases not matched to a gene: 6. Per the germline V gene, CDR1 is KGHSH and CDR2 is LQKENI. CDR3 region: CASSTSGTGANEKLFF. The CDR3 DNA reads TGTGCCAGCTCAACTTCCGGGACAGGGGCTAATGAAAAACTGTTTTTT.

The J gene is TRBJ1-2, the V gene TRBV7-2, with D possibly being TRBD1 (5 bases). In germline, CDR1 is SGHTA, CDR2 FQGNSA. V lost 10 bases and J 6 bases, leaving 24 bases between the germline ends. The CDR3 has 15 residues. This CDR3 reads CATGRGPMEVDGYTF. CDR3 coding DNA: TGTGCCACCGGGAGGGGACCCATGGAGGTCGATGGCTACACCTTC.

This clone was observed once. The chain's CDR3 is CASSPLGVAPETQYF. In DNA form, the CDR3 reads TGTGCCAGCTCACCACTAGGGGTTGCCCCAGAGACCCAGTACTTC. The rearrangement links TRBV18 to TRBJ2-5; TRBD1 might be the D (5 bases). CDR1 is KGHSH and CDR2 is LQKENI in the germline V gene. V was cut by 1 base and J by 4 bases, with 13 bases left in between. CDR3 length: 15 residues.

The chain is built from TRBV5-1 and TRBJ2-7, with TRBD1 as a possible D gene (6 bases). Per the germline V gene, CDR1 is SGHRS and CDR2 is YFSETQ. The CDR3 extends over 15 amino acids. V lost 0 bases, J lost 1 base, and 11 bases lay in between. For the CDR3, the DNA is TGCGCCAGCAGCTTGGGTGTAGGACAGTCCTACGAGCAGTACTTC. Protein: CASSLGVGQSYEQYF. The full variable domain, with the rest looked up from reference TRBV5-1 and TRBJ2-7, is KAGVTQTPRYLIKTRGQQVTLSCSPISGHRSVSWYQQTPGQGLQFLFEYFSETQRNKGNFPGRFSGRQFSNSRSEMNVSTLELGDSALYLCASSLGVGQSYEQYFGPGTRLTVT.

CDR3 residues: CAWSVRQGSHEKLFF. CDR3 DNA sequence: TGTGCCTGGAGTGTAAGGCAGGGTAGTCATGAAAAACTGTTTTTT. This sequence joins TRBV30 and TRBJ1-4, with D possibly matching TRBD1 (5 bases). The V and J ends lost 0 bases and 6 bases respectively, with 14 bases between them. The germline V gene has CDR1 GTSNPN and CDR2 SVGIG (reference sequence). The CDR3 extends over 15 amino acids.

The chain joins TRBV14 to TRBJ1-2, with 10 nucleotides matching TRBD1. In germline, CDR1 is SGHDN, CDR2 FVKESK. The CDR3 totals 16 residues. J gave up 8 bases and V 2 bases, and 11 bases lay outside the gene matches. CDR3 amino acids: CASSQPGTGATEGYTF. Here the CDR3 DNA reads TGTGCCAGCAGCCAACCCGGGACAGGGGCCACGGAAGGCTACACCTTC.

This clone was counted only a few times. J is TRBJ2-7 and V is TRBV7-9, with D possibly TRBD2 on 6 matching bases. Germline V lookup: CDR1 SEHNR, CDR2 FQNEAQ (reference sequence). The CDR3 spans 15 residues. V lost 2 bases and J 3 bases, leaving 14 bases between the germline ends. The CDR3: CASSLPTGDHYEQYF. DNA for the CDR3: TGTGCCAGCAGCTTACCTACGGGGGACCACTACGAGCAGTACTTC.

The chain combines TRBV10-2 with TRBJ2-7; the D gene is possibly TRBD2 (5 bases). Germline CDR1 and CDR2: WSHSY and SAAADI. This CDR3 region has 13 residues. The V end lost 4 bases, the J end lost 3 bases, and 10 bases lay between the germline ends. CDR3: CASSAAAGYEQYF. The CDR3 nucleotides read TGCGCCAGCAGTGCAGCGGCCGGCTACGAGCAGTACTTC.

The V and J genes are TRBV1 and TRBJ2-3; TRBD2 reflects the table's D call only, with no check against the DNA. TRBV1 is noted as a pseudogene. The length of the CDR3 is 16 residues. The CDR3 DNA sequence: TGCACCAGCAGCTCGATAAGCGGGGGGAGTACAGATACGCAGTATTTT. It is translated as CTSSSISGGSTDTQYF.

J is TRBJ2-2 and V is TRBV5-5; 8 bases agree with TRBD1. V shed 1 base, J shed 5 bases, and the junction held 1 base outside the gene matches. This CDR3 region has 14 residues. Per germline, CDR1 SGHKS and CDR2 YYEKEE (reference sequence). CDR3 in DNA: TGTGCCAGCAGCTTGACAGGGGGTACCGGGGAGCTGTTTTTT. Residues: CASSLTGGTGELFF.

V and J are TRBV10-2 and TRBJ2-7; TRBD2 agrees at 12 bases. The CDR3 runs to 15 residues. After removal of 2 bases from V and 3 bases from J, the junction contained 2 bases not matched to a gene. Germline V CDR1 and CDR2: WSHSY, SAAADI. DNA of the CDR3: TGCGCCAGCAGTGAGGCGGGACTAGCGGGCTACGAGCAGTACTTC. It yields the protein CASSEAGLAGYEQYF.